This TCR beta chain was captured by sequencing in a study of blood T cell repertoires in COVID-19. Study-level background: Sites in the United States, Italy and Spain provided acute and convalescent COVID-19 samples. The cDNA or gDNA used as material had been derived from T cells, B-cell-depleted T cells, or PBMCs.

Per the original data handling: Counts of nucleated cells, estimated from reference gene primer amplification, were obtained. TCRdb's table, derived via immunoSEQ multiplex PCR, lists solely in-frame clones and lacks some. V, J and clone size were drawn from that table, and D and trimming were deduced from the DNA. The data contain about 130,000 clones, roughly three quarters of them seen just once; the ten biggest clones take up 30% to 45%. Germline values: CDR1 LNHNV, CDR2 YYDKDF (reference sequence). This CDR3 has 12 residues. V lost 5 bases and J 9 bases, leaving 11 bases between the germline ends.

Sequencing was carried out using peripheral blood. The V and J genes are TRBV15 and TRBJ1-5; no clear D. This clonotype was sampled from a man aged 35 to 55 with active or convalescent COVID-19. CDR3 sequence reads: CATSGPGMPQHF. The CDR3 DNA is TGTGCCACCAGCGGCCCGGGGATGCCCCAGCATTTT.